This T cell receptor (beta chain) originates from a study of long-term antiretroviral therapy in people with HIV. With survey level as its setting, the immunoSEQ assay was v3.0. Assay: immunoSEQ multiplex PCR; the TCRdb copy retains only in-frame clones and omits some. The sample has about 16,000 clones, over 70% seen once; the top ten hold roughly 14%. Germline lookup yields CDR1 MNHNS and CDR2 SASEGT. V lost 1 base and J lost 5, with 8 bases in between. CDR3 size: 14 residues. The clonotype was recovered from a man aged 25-45 years with HIV. The sequences come from unsorted PBMCs, collected 1.2 to 1.3 years before starting antiretroviral therapy. The V call is TRBV6-1, the J call TRBJ2-2; D gene ambiguous. The CDR3 region is CASSEVRLTGELFF. CDR3 DNA: TGTGCCAGCAGTGAAGTTAGACTTACCGGGGAGCTGTTTTTT.